This TCR beta chain was captured in a study of a mutant IDH1 vaccine in newly diagnosed glioma. About the research overall: Pretreatment consisted of radiotherapy, temozolomide, or both, with most receiving both.

Sequencing was performed with immunoSEQ multiplex PCR; in TCRdb, only in-frame clones are kept and a portion is missing. Of 60,000 to 75,000 clones in the sample, around 83% were seen once. Regarding this clone: Its target is unknown.

The study, taken as a whole, reports: Apparently unrelated to pseudoprogression were changes in the top peripheral T cell clonotypes.

Time point described: baseline, week 1 (first vaccination visit). The treatment: pre-vaccination baseline after standard-of-care therapy. The TCR comes from a woman younger than 30 with glioma. Some clones in this sample may be carry-over from other donors' samples. Sequencing was performed on peripheral blood mononuclear cells (PBMCs), taken from a glioma patient treated with radiotherapy, temozolomide or both.

CDR3 bases: TGCGCCAGCAGTCAAACCCGGGACAGCAATCAGCCCCAGCATTTT. Its translation is CASSQTRDSNQPQHF. The chain recombines TRBV23-1 with TRBJ1-5; a possible D gene is TRBD1 (5 bases). TRBV23-1 is an ORF; its function is uncertain. The ends were cut back, 2 bases at V and 1 base at J, with 9 bases in the middle. CDR3 length: 15 amino acids.